This T cell receptor (beta chain) emerged from a study of CD8+CD57+ T cells in acquired aplastic anemia. Looking at the study overall: DNA recovered from sorted CD4+ and CD8+ cells had a mean of about 3 ug.

The germline V gene has CDR1 MNHEY and CDR2 SMNVEV (reference sequence). The CDR3 extends over 14 amino acids. The J segment lost 5 bases and the V segment lost 8 bases, leaving 9 bases of the junction unmatched. Sequenced patients had shown CD8+CD57+ cell expansion by flow cytometry. This clonotype has only a few counts. The antigen is unknown. Notes on the study in general: For CD8+ Simpson's diversity, patients and controls showed no significant difference. In common between the patients and the controls were approximately 30 CD8+ CDR3 sequences.

CDR3 and TCR beta VDJ profiling relied on genomic DNA as the template. TCRdb reprocessed the reads via MiXCR and lists one record per CDR3 protein. This table holds over 250,000 distinct CDR3 sequences, roughly 59% found once. This clonotype was sampled from a human donor with aplastic anemia. This sequence joins TRBV27 and TRBJ2-1, with 7 bases aligning to TRBD2. The sequencing input was sorted CD4+, CD8+, or CD8+CD57+ T cells (not recorded which) from PBMCs. CDR3 coding DNA: TGTGCCAGCGCCCGGGAGGCCAGTAACAATGAGCAGTTCTTC. Translated: CASAREASNNEQFF.